Each of the 8 T cell receptor beta chains below was sequenced from the same sample in a study of T cell responses to AZD1222 COVID-19 vaccine. Generated by immunoSEQ multiplex PCR, the TCRdb table keeps only in-frame clones and is missing some. The sample yields roughly 120,000 clones, 90% to 95% seen once. The specimen was peripheral blood, collected on day 0 of AZD1222 vaccination. The receptors derive from an adult in good health.

The chain combines TRBV3-1 (or the pseudogene TRBV3-2) with TRBJ2-7; 10 bases are a match to TRBD1. J gave up 4 bases and V 5 bases, and 11 bases lay outside the gene matches. CDR1 is LGHDT and CDR2 is YNNKEL in the germline V gene (reference sequence). The CDR3 covers 16 residues. CDR3: CASSLYRTGGRYEQYF. CDR3 nucleotide sequence: TGTGCCAGCAGCTTATACAGGACAGGGGGTCGGTACGAGCAGTACTTC.

The CDR3 DNA is TGTGCCAGCAGCTTAGAAGGGGGGTCGGCTGAAGCTTTCTTT. Protein product: CASSLEGGSAEAFF. The chain joins TRBV13 to TRBJ1-1, with D possibly being TRBD1 (6 bases). CDR1 and CDR2 (germline): PRHDT, FYEKMQ (reference sequence). V shed 1 base and J shed 6 bases, with 12 bases lying between them. The CDR3 totals 14 residues.

The chain links TRBV2 to TRBJ2-7; D is uncertain. Germline CDR1 SNHLY, CDR2 FYNNEI. This CDR3 has 11 amino acids. Trimming pared 6 bases from V and 3 bases from J, leaving 6 bases between. The DNA of the CDR3 is TGTGCCAGCAGAGCCTACTACGAGCAGTACTTC. Protein sequence: CASRAYYEQYF.

This rearrangement joins TRBV29-1 to TRBJ2-7, with D possibly being TRBD1 (5 bases). V lost 6 bases, J lost 3 bases, and 15 bases lay in between. The CDR3 has 13 amino acids. Per the germline V gene, CDR1 is SQVTM and CDR2 is ANQGSEA. The CDR3 DNA follows: TGCAGCGTCGTTGACACCGACAGCTACGAGCAGTACTTC. Protein sequence: CSVVDTDSYEQYF.

The gene calls are TRBV24-1 and TRBJ2-2; no reliable D call. Germline CDR1 and CDR2: KGHDR and SFDVKD. V was clipped by 9 bases and J by 6 bases, with 10 bases between them. The CDR3 is 12 amino acids. The CDR3 sequence is CATSPVAGELFF. CDR3 bases: TGTGCCACCTCCCCTGTGGCCGGGGAGCTGTTTTTT.

The chain uses TRBV30 and TRBJ2-7; D gene unclear. Germline CDR1 GTSNPN, CDR2 SVGIG (reference sequence). The CDR3 consists of 13 residues. Deletions cut 5 bases from V and 0 bases from J, with 11 bases between. The CDR3 nucleotides read TGTGCCTGGGGACGCCCTATCTCCTACGAGCAGTACTTC. It yields the protein CAWGRPISYEQYF.

This clone was detected a few times. This sequence joins TRBV7-9 and TRBJ2-7; perhaps TRBD1 as D (6 bases). V was shortened by 5 bases and J by 0 bases, with 8 bases between the two germline ends. This CDR3 contains 13 residues. Germline V gene lookup returns CDR1 SEHNR and CDR2 FQNEAQ (reference sequence). The CDR3 DNA reads TGTGCCAGCAGCGGACAGAGCTCCTACGAGCAGTACTTC. It encodes CASSGQSSYEQYF.

The CDR3 spells CASSPRQGGLDNEKLFF. CDR3 coding DNA: TGTGCCAGCTCACCACGTCAGGGGGGCCTTGATAATGAAAAACTGTTTTTT. The chain carries TRBV18 and TRBJ1-4; 7 nucleotides align to TRBD1. The CDR3 loop spans 17 amino acids. Germline lookup yields CDR1 KGHSH and CDR2 LQKENI. The trim removed 1 base at V and 4 bases at J, leaving 9 bases unmatched.